This T cell receptor beta chain comes out of a study of regulatory T cells in long-lasting Graves disease (dated by TCRdb to about 2021). Concerning the study at large: To count as having persistent Graves' disease, a patient had to have received antithyroid drug treatment for over 5 years with TSH receptor autoantibodies remaining persistently positive. Peripheral blood TCR sequencing and RNA sequencing compared persistent Graves' disease patients with newly diagnosed Graves' disease patients. The study took place in China and was registered as a clinical trial. In the clinical cohort, patients with persistent Graves' disease had used antithyroid drugs for an average of about 9.4 years. TCR sequencing covered approximately 13 persistent and around 20 newly diagnosed Graves' disease patients, about 35 samples in total.

This clonotype was detected only a few times. Its antigen remains undetermined. No much larger clone exists at a distance of one base, and base qualities are not known. Study-level results and caveats: Peripheral blood alone was examined, since thyroid tissue, which constituted the primary lesion, could not be accessed. Persistent patients shared more public clonotypes among themselves (around 3,000) than newly diagnosed patients did (roughly 910). Persistent Graves' disease patients showed lower TCR Shannon entropy and fewer highly expanded clones than newly diagnosed patients, suggesting clonal expansion. The authors noted that the small sample size was a limitation that may lower accuracy. Preferential use of TRBV28, TRBJ1-2 and TRBJ2-5 was observed in persistent disease, whereas TRBV20-1 and TRBJ2-1 were favored in newly diagnosed disease. Sequencing and analysis were limited to the TCR beta chain.

Trimmed from V: 3 bases; trimmed from J: 6 bases; junction bases lacking a gene match: 10. For CDR1 and CDR2, the germline V gene (reference sequence) lists LNHDA and SQIVND. The CDR3 covers 16 residues, taking in both the cysteine and the phenylalanine. CDR3 DNA only is kept here, 48 bases in frame from base 1. According to the study, the label for this sample's time point signals: persistent/refractory GD, antithyroid drugs over 5 years with positive TRAb. For both TCR sequencing and RNA sequencing, RNA was extracted from PBMCs using TRIzol. The diagnosis of Graves' disease followed American Thyroid Association guidelines. The patients came from an endocrinology department in Xi'an, China. Each patient gave approximately 10 milliliters of peripheral blood, collected in an EDTA anticoagulant tube. Ficoll Paque Plus density gradient separation was used to isolate PBMCs, and no further T cell sorting was performed. An Agilent 2100 Bioanalyzer and agarose gel were used to assess RNA quality, and a NanoDrop 2000 was used to measure RNA concentration.

Library preparation was by multiplex PCR. The run used an Illumina HiSeq 4000. TCR beta libraries were built with iRepertoire HTBI primers and Arm-PCR amplification of CDR3 regions. Before sequencing, the PCR products went through gel purification. In the original analysis: Across samples, approximately 68 TRBV and 15 or so TRBJ segments were identified and used for gene usage analysis of CDR3 amino acid clonotypes. COPE and FqMerger were used to merge filtered high-quality paired reads into contigs. BLAST was used to align contigs to the IMGT TRBV, TRBD and TRBJ reference genes, and CDR3 was defined following IMGT. Any clonotype with a frequency above 0.1% was counted as a highly expanded clone. Repertoire diversity was measured by Shannon entropy, and V-J evenness by the Gini coefficient. A clonotype found in more than one individual was treated as public. TCRdb reanalyzed the raw reads on its own, using fastp at Q25 for trimming and MiXCR for clone calling, and kept in-frame beta chains. One record per CDR3 amino acid sequence lists the most common genes and DNA. V and J calls and clone size were set by TCRdb, not the authors. Present in this sample are roughly 700,000 distinct CDR3 sequences, approximately 29% of which were seen just once. The top ten hold under 50% of the sample.

The chain employs TRBV19 and TRBJ1-5, with 8 middle bases fitting TRBD1. This specimen consisted of peripheral blood mononuclear cells (PBMCs), obtained when the disease was refractory, from a patient treated with antithyroid drugs. The TCR comes from a female donor with Graves disease. The DNA is as follows: TGTGCCAGTAGTATTCTTAGGCAGGGGGCCATTCAGCCCCAGCATTTT. Its coded protein is CASSILRQGAIQPQHF. The CDR3, completed at both ends by the reference TRBV19 and TRBJ1-5 genes, gives the full variable domain DGGITQSPKYLFRKEGQNVTLSCEQNLNHDAMYWYRQDPGQGLRLIYYSQIVNDFQKGDIAEGYSVSREKKESFPLTVTSAQKNPTAFYLCASSILRQGAIQPQHFGDGTRLSIL.